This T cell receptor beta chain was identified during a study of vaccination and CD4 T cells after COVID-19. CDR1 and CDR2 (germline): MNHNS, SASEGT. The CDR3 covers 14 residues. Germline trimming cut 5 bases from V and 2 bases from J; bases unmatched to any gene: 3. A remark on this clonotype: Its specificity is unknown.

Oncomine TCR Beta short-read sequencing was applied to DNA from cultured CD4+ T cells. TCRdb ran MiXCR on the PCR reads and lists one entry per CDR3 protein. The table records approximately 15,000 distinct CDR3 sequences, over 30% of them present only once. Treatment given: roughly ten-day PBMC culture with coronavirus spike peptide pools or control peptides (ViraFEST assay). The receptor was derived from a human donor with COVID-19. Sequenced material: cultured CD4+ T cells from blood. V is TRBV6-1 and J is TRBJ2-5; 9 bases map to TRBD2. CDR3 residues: CASSSGGRQETQYF. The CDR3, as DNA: TGTGCCAGCAGTAGCGGGGGGAGACAAGAGACCCAGTACTTC.